The 21 T cell receptor beta chains listed next were all sequenced from one sample in a study of cytomegalovirus exposure and HLA in healthy donors. Researchers ran the PCR with 60 Vbeta and 13 Jbeta primers. Data came from immunoSEQ multiplex PCR; TCRdb stores just in-frame clones and leaves some out. This table holds more than 150,000 clones, over 70% found once. Sequencing was done on a sample of PBMCs. The receptors originated from a woman younger than 30 in good health and CMV-seropositive.

The rearrangement joins TRBV4-2 to TRBJ1-6; D might be TRBD1 (6 bases). Germline V gives CDR1 LGHNA, CDR2 YNFKEQ. CDR3 size: 17 residues. V lost 0 bases and J lost 10, with 19 bases in between. CDR3 coding DNA: TGTGCCAGCAGCCAAGATAGGGTGGGGAACAGGGAGTCACCCCTCCACTTT. It specifies CASSQDRVGNRESPLHF.

The V call is TRBV4-1, the J call TRBJ2-1; no reliable D call. CDR1 MGHRA and CDR2 YSYEKL come from the germline V gene. V lost 2 bases, J lost 3 bases, and 5 bases lay in between. The CDR3 has 13 residues. CDR3 in amino acids: CASSQTDYNEQFF. Written as DNA, the CDR3 is TGCGCCAGCAGCCAAACAGACTACAATGAGCAGTTCTTC.

The J gene is TRBJ1-2, the V gene TRBV6-6; D is unresolved. The CDR3 consists of 14 residues. V dropped 5 bases and J dropped 1 base, with 11 bases sitting between them. CDR1 and CDR2 from the germline V gene are MNHNY and SVGAGI (reference sequence). Here the CDR3 DNA reads TGTGCCAGCAGTCTTCTGGGCCTTAACTATGGCTACACCTTC. Amino acid sequence: CASSLLGLNYGYTF.

The rearrangement links TRBV6-5 to TRBJ1-2; D is possibly TRBD1 (5 bases). There are 15 residues in the CDR3. V dropped 4 bases and J dropped 4 bases, with 16 bases sitting between them. Germline lookup yields CDR1 MNHEY and CDR2 SVGAGI. The CDR3 DNA reads TGTGCCAGCAGTTTGAGGGGTTCCGGGGGCTATGGCTACACCTTC. It codes for CASSLRGSGGYGYTF.

With regard to this clone: At one end the junction does not follow the germline gene, possibly because of a read error. This chain joins TRBV4-1 and TRBJ2-6; 8 bases line up with TRBD2. The CDR3 spans 15 residues. Germline V gene sequence: CDR1 MGHRA, CDR2 YSYEKL. CDR3 nucleotide sequence: TGCGCCAGCAGCGACGCACCCGGGGGGGCCAACGGCCTGACTTTC. This sequence encodes CASSDAPGGANGLTF.

V gene TRBV14 combines with J gene TRBJ1-5; 10 bases match TRBD1. The CDR3 is 13 residues long. The germline gives CDR1 SGHDN, CDR2 FVKESK. Trimming took 6 bases from V and 9 from J; bases not matched to a gene: 5. In nucleotides, the CDR3 is TGTGCCAGCAGTGAGACAGGGGGCTTGCCCCAGCATTTT. It specifies CASSETGGLPQHF.

The V and J genes are TRBV4-1 and TRBJ2-1; 11 nucleotides align to TRBD2. Germline CDR1 and CDR2: MGHRA and YSYEKL. With V trimmed by 5 bases and J by 2 bases, 5 bases remained unmatched. The CDR3 has 16 amino acids. The CDR3 sequence: CASSENSGGAYNEQFF. CDR3 coding DNA: TGCGCCAGCAGCGAAAATAGCGGGGGGGCCTACAATGAGCAGTTCTTC.

This chain links TRBV28 with TRBJ1-5; TRBD1 might be the D (5 bases). Germline values: CDR1 MDHEN, CDR2 SYDVKM. V lost 5 bases to trimming and J lost 0 bases, with 17 bases between them. The CDR3 sequence is 17 residues long. In DNA form, the CDR3 reads TGTGCCAGCAGTGGCAGGGAAGGGCTTTATAGCAATCAGCCCCAGCATTTT. It specifies CASSGREGLYSNQPQHF.

This chain uses TRBV5-1 with TRBJ2-2, with TRBD2 matching over 10 bases. Germline CDR1 and CDR2: SGHRS and YFSETQ. This CDR3 is 15 amino acids long. The V segment lost 4 bases and the J segment 5 bases; nucleotides outside the gene matches: 5. DNA for the CDR3: TGCGCCAGCAGCGCTAGCGGGGGTTGGACCGGGGAGCTGTTTTTT. It codes for CASSASGGWTGELFF.

The chain has TRBV7-2 and TRBJ2-2, with D unresolved. There are 15 residues in the CDR3. CDR1 and CDR2 from the germline V gene are SGHTA and FQGNSA. V lost 8 bases and J lost 0, with 13 bases in between. The CDR3, as DNA: TGTGCCAGCGGCCTTTGGCATACGAACACCGGGGAGCTGTTTTTT. Translated: CASGLWHTNTGELFF.

CDR3 in DNA: TGTGCCAGCAGTGAAGTCCGGGGTCCCAATCAGCCCCAGCATTTT. Protein: CASSEVRGPNQPQHF. The gene calls are TRBV2 and TRBJ1-5; no reliable D call. This CDR3 comprises 15 residues. V shed 1 base and J shed 3 bases, with 10 bases lying between them. Germline loops: CDR1 SNHLY, CDR2 FYNNEI.

The chain carries TRBV7-2 and TRBJ2-6, with TRBD2 matching over 12 bases. CDR3 size: 17 residues. Trimming removed 5 bases from V and 1 base from J; junction bases left unmatched: 3. Germline assignment: CDR1 SGHTA and CDR2 FQGNSA. CDR3 protein: CASSLLAGGSGANVLTF. CDR3 DNA: TGTGCCAGCAGCCTACTAGCGGGGGGATCTGGGGCCAACGTCCTGACTTTC.

The chain combines TRBV6-5 with TRBJ2-1; D not certain. The V gene's germline CDR1 is MNHEY and CDR2 SVGAGI. V lost 6 bases and J lost 0, with 6 bases in between. This CDR3 region has 13 residues. CDR3 sequence (DNA): TGTGCCAGCAGACACAACTCCTACAATGAGCAGTTCTTC. It codes for CASRHNSYNEQFF.

CDR3 bases: TGTGCCAGCAGCCAAGATGGGACCGGGACAGGGAGTGAAAAACTGTTTTTT. Translation gives CASSQDGTGTGSEKLFF. The V and J genes are TRBV4-2 and TRBJ1-4; TRBD1 aligns across 9 bases. The junction had 9 bases not matched to a gene; V was cut back by 0 bases and J by 7 bases. This CDR3 is 17 amino acids long. Per germline, CDR1 LGHNA and CDR2 YNFKEQ.

This clone was picked up a small number of times. The chain links TRBV5-1 to TRBJ1-2; no firm D call. CDR3 length equals 15 residues. Germline V gene sequence: CDR1 SGHRS, CDR2 YFSETQ. With 0 bases removed from V and 4 bases from J, the gap between germline ends came to 13 bases. This CDR3 is CASSLDSPKVYGYTF. The CDR3 DNA follows: TGCGCCAGCAGCTTGGATAGCCCGAAGGTCTATGGCTACACCTTC.

The chain has TRBV19 and TRBJ2-7; TRBD1 matches at 7 bases. J gave up 3 bases and V 5 bases, and 7 bases lay outside the gene matches. The CDR3 sequence is 14 residues long. In germline, CDR1 is LNHDA, CDR2 SQIVND (reference sequence). CDR3 nucleotides: TGTGCCAGTAGTGTACAGGGGATTCGCTACGAGCAGTACTTC. It codes for CASSVQGIRYEQYF.

This sequence joins TRBV6-5 and TRBJ2-2; D not certain. Germline V gene data show CDR1 as MNHEY and CDR2 as SVGAGI. This CDR3 has 12 residues. The V end lost 8 bases, the J end lost 5 bases, and 9 bases lay between the germline ends. The CDR3 coding sequence is TGTGCCAGCGGAGTTCGTACCGGGGAGCTGTTTTTT. Translated, it gives CASGVRTGELFF.

The chain couples TRBV2 to TRBJ2-2, with 9 bases fitting TRBD1. The CDR3 length is 15 residues. With V trimmed by 6 bases and J by 4 bases, 6 bases remained unmatched. CDR1 is SNHLY and CDR2 is FYNNEI in the germline V gene. CDR3 loop: CASRGTGLGTGELFF. The CDR3 DNA follows: TGTGCCAGCAGGGGGACAGGGCTTGGCACCGGGGAGCTGTTTTTT.

The V call is TRBV28, the J call TRBJ2-2; D is undetermined. CDR1 is MDHEN and CDR2 is SYDVKM in the germline V gene. Trimming pared 7 bases from V and 3 bases from J, leaving 15 bases between. The length of the CDR3 is 15 residues. The CDR3 loop is CASINGDADTGELFF. Written as DNA, the CDR3 is TGTGCCAGCATCAACGGAGACGCCGACACCGGGGAGCTGTTTTTT.

This clone was detected only a few times. The gene calls are TRBV6-1 and TRBJ1-6; the D gene is possibly TRBD1 (6 bases). Deletions cut 2 bases from V and 8 bases from J, with 10 bases between. In germline, CDR1 is MNHNS, CDR2 SASEGT. CDR3 length: 14 amino acids. The CDR3 loop is CASSELGGDSPLHF. CDR3 coding DNA: TGTGCCAGCAGTGAACTAGGGGGGGATTCACCCCTCCACTTT.

The rearrangement uses TRBV6-1 and TRBJ1-2; possibly TRBD1 for D (6 bases). Germline V lookup: CDR1 MNHNS, CDR2 SASEGT. With 7 bases removed from V and 8 bases from J, the gap between germline ends came to 20 bases. This CDR3 has 14 residues. CDR3: CASTLGTIFGGYTF. CDR3 coding DNA: TGTGCCAGCACCCTCGGGACAATCTTCGGGGGCTACACCTTC.